Listed here are 18 T cell receptor beta chains from one sample, sequenced in a study of cytotoxic CD8 clonotypes in ibrutinib-treated CLL. Assay used: immunoSEQ multiplex PCR; TCRdb lists only in-frame clones, some missing. The data contain approximately 100,000 clones, roughly 80% of them singletons. Sample: PBMCs, taken after 12 months of ibrutinib treatment. The receptors originated from a human donor with chronic lymphocytic leukemia.

The genes are TRBV6-1 and TRBJ1-2, with D uncertain. Germline lookup yields CDR1 MNHNS and CDR2 SASEGT. Deletions cut 6 bases from V and 4 bases from J, with 6 bases between. This CDR3 is 11 amino acids long. This chain's CDR3 is CASRMTYGYTF. In DNA form, the CDR3 reads TGTGCCAGCAGGATGACCTATGGCTACACCTTC.

This clone is categorized as medium-sized (0.01 to 0.1%). The chain uses TRBV28 and TRBJ1-5; TRBD1 matches 10 bases. V dropped 6 bases and J dropped 6; count of bases not matched to a gene: 5. Germline-derived CDR1 and CDR2 are MDHEN and SYDVKM. The CDR3 contains 14 residues. CDR3 sequence: CASSPTGGPQPQHF. CDR3 nucleotide sequence: TGTGCCAGCAGCCCGACAGGGGGCCCTCAGCCCCAGCATTTT.

The chain recombines TRBV2 with TRBJ2-3; the D is unclear. CDR3 length equals 12 residues. Per germline, CDR1 SNHLY and CDR2 FYNNEI. The ends were cut back, 1 base at V and 7 bases at J, with 6 bases in the middle. The CDR3 region is CASSEDSYTQYF. The CDR3 DNA follows: TGTGCCAGCAGTGAAGACAGTTATACGCAGTATTTT.

V usage is TRBV4-1 and J usage is TRBJ2-7, with TRBD2 matching 7 bases. The V segment lost 4 bases and the J segment 2 bases; nucleotides outside the gene matches: 8. This CDR3 comprises 15 residues. Germline lookup yields CDR1 MGHRA and CDR2 YSYEKL. The CDR3 spells CASSLLGGGTYEQYF. DNA of the CDR3: TGCGCCAGCAGCCTATTGGGCGGGGGAACCTACGAGCAGTACTTC.

This clone was picked up a small number of times. This chain connects TRBV5-4 to TRBJ2-3, with a possible D match to TRBD1 (6 bases). Trimming left V 0 bases short and J 2 bases short, with 13 bases between. Germline assignment: CDR1 SGHNT and CDR2 YYREEE (reference sequence). This CDR3 comprises 16 residues. The DNA of the CDR3 is TGTGCCAGCAGCTTGGGGGCAGGGGTCATCACAGATACGCAGTATTTT. Translation gives CASSLGAGVITDTQYF.

The chain uses TRBV6-6 and TRBJ1-2, with D tentatively TRBD1 (6 bases). CDR3 length: 13 amino acids. Germline-derived CDR1 and CDR2 are MNHNY and SVGAGI (reference sequence). Trimming took off 4 bases at V and 8 bases at J, with 14 bases between the two ends. CDR3 sequence reads: CASSLLQGQGYTF. The CDR3 coding sequence is TGTGCCAGCAGTTTATTACAGGGTCAAGGCTACACCTTC.

The chain links TRBV29-1 to TRBJ2-3; D uncertain. V shed 4 bases and J shed 5 bases, with 4 bases lying between them. Germline V gene sequence: CDR1 SQVTM, CDR2 ANQGSEA. The CDR3 loop spans 10 amino acids. The CDR3 DNA sequence: TGCAGCGTTGGTCTAGATACGCAGTATTTT. Translating it yields CSVGLDTQYF.

This chain uses TRBV4-3 with TRBJ2-2, with 10 bases matching TRBD1. In germline, CDR1 is LGHNA, CDR2 YSLEER. The CDR3 contains 16 residues. V lost 5 bases, J lost 5 bases, and 8 bases stayed unmatched. The CDR3: CASSGDRGRGTGELFF. CDR3 bases: TGCGCCAGCAGCGGAGACAGGGGGCGGGGAACCGGGGAGCTGTTTTTT.

This clone showed up just a few times. The gene calls are TRBV6-4 and TRBJ1-5, with no clear D. The germline V gene encodes CDR1 MRHNA and CDR2 SNTAGT. CDR3 size: 13 residues. Trimming took 2 bases from V and 5 from J, leaving 7 bases between them. CDR3 nucleotide sequence: TGTGCCAGCAGTGACGGCCCCCATCAGCCCCAGCATTTT. It codes for CASSDGPHQPQHF.

Only a few counts were recorded for this clone. The chain is built from TRBV9 and TRBJ2-7; weak D call: TRBD1 (6 bases). Deletions cut 4 bases from V and 3 bases from J, with 11 bases between. Germline values: CDR1 SGDLS, CDR2 YYNGEE. The CDR3 covers 13 residues. Here the CDR3 DNA reads TGTGCCAGCAGCTTAGGACAGAACTACGAGCAGTACTTC. As protein: CASSLGQNYEQYF.

Worth noting for this clone: At one end, the junction sequence differs from germline, possibly due to a read error. The V and J genes are TRBV18 and TRBJ2-5; the D gene could be TRBD1 or TRBD2 (7 bases each). CDR3 size: 15 residues. The germline gives CDR1 KGHSH, CDR2 LQKENI. CDR3 sequence (DNA): TGTGCCAGCTCCCCACGGGGGGACAGACAAGAGACCCAGTACTTC. Protein product: CASSPRGDRQETQYF.

J is TRBJ2-7 and V is TRBV30, with 8 bases aligning to TRBD2. The V and J ends lost 2 bases and 8 bases, in that order; junction bases with no gene match: 14. The germline V gene encodes CDR1 GTSNPN and CDR2 SVGIG (reference sequence). This CDR3 region has 15 residues. The CDR3 reads CAWSSSVTGGRQQYF. The CDR3 DNA reads as TGTGCCTGGAGTAGCAGTGTGACGGGGGGGCGACAGCAGTACTTC.

The V call is TRBV5-5, the J call TRBJ2-5; D may be TRBD1 or TRBD2 (5 bases each). Looked up from germline, CDR1 is SGHKS and CDR2 is YYEKEE (reference sequence). The ends were cut back, 0 bases at V and 0 bases at J, with 9 bases in the middle. This CDR3 has 15 amino acids. The CDR3 sequence is CASSLAGRHQETQYF. The CDR3 coding sequence is TGTGCCAGCAGCTTGGCGGGACGGCACCAAGAGACCCAGTACTTC. The variable domain in full, with the rest retrieved from reference TRBV5-5 and TRBJ2-5, is DAGVTQSPTHLIKTRGQQVTLRCSPISGHKSVSWYQQVLGQGPQFIFQYYEKEERGRGNFPDRFSARQFPNYSSELNVNALLLGDSALYLCASSLAGRHQETQYFGPGTRLLVL.

V and J are TRBV5-6 and TRBJ2-7, with D possibly being TRBD2 (6 bases). V shed 4 bases and J shed 6 bases, with 17 bases lying between them. The CDR3 is made up of 14 amino acids. Germline CDR1 and CDR2: SGHDT and YYEEEE. The CDR3 DNA sequence: TGTGCCAGCAGCCAGCTGGAGGCGGGACTCGAGCAGTACTTC. It translates to CASSQLEAGLEQYF.

This sequence joins TRBV11-3 and TRBJ2-5; unclear D gene. V gave up 3 bases and J gave up 2 bases, with 7 bases separating them. The CDR3 runs 13 residues. The germline gives CDR1 SGHNT, CDR2 YENEEA. The CDR3 DNA follows: TGTGCCAGCAGCTTTAAGGTGCAAGAGACCCAGTACTTC. It codes for CASSFKVQETQYF.

In regard to this clone: Other DNA variants within this sample encode the same CDR3. This sequence joins TRBV30 and TRBJ2-7, with D perhaps given as TRBD1 or TRBD2 (5 bases each). Germline V gene sequence: CDR1 GTSNPN, CDR2 SVGIG (reference sequence). V lost 2 bases and J 5 bases, leaving 7 bases between the germline ends. The CDR3 length is 11 residues. This CDR3 reads CAWSRGDEQYF. CDR3 DNA sequence: TGTGCCTGGAGTAGAGGGGACGAGCAGTACTTC.

V is TRBV28 and J is TRBJ2-1, with D possibly matching TRBD1 (5 bases). The CDR3 has 12 amino acids. Germline V gene sequence: CDR1 MDHEN, CDR2 SYDVKM. V was pared by 6 bases and J by 6 bases, with 9 bases between. This chain's CDR3 is CASRRQINEQFF. The CDR3 DNA reads as TGTGCCAGCAGACGACAGATCAATGAGCAGTTCTTC.

This clone came up once. This chain joins TRBV7-2 and TRBJ1-1; D remains unclear. Looked up from germline, CDR1 is SGHTA and CDR2 is FQGNSA. Trimming took off 2 bases at V and 1 base at J, with 14 bases between the two ends. This CDR3 comprises 16 residues. CDR3 nucleotide sequence: TGTGCCAGCAGCTTACGTCCCTTAAACCCGAACACTGAAGCTTTCTTT. Encoded protein: CASSLRPLNPNTEAFF.